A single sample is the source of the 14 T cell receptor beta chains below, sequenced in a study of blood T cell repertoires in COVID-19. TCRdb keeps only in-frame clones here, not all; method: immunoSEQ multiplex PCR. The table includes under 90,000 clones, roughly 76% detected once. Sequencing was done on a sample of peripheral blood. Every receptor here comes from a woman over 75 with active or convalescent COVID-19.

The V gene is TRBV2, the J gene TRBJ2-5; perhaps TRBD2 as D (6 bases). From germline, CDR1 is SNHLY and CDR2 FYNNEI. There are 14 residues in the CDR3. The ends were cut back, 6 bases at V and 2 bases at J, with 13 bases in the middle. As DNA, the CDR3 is TGTGCCAGCAGCTGGAGGGCGGAACAAGAGACCCAGTACTTC. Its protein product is CASSWRAEQETQYF.

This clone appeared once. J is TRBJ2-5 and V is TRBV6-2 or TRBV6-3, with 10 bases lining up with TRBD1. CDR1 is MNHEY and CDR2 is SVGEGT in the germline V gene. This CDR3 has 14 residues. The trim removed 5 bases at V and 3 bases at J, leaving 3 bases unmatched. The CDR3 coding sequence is TGTGCCAGCAGTACCGGACAGGGGGAAGAGACCCAGTACTTC. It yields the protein CASSTGQGEETQYF.

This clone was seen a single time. The CDR3, as DNA: TGTGCCAGCAGCATACAGACAGGGGACACTGAAGCTTTCTTT. Translated, it gives CASSIQTGDTEAFF. The V call is TRBV7-2, the J call TRBJ1-1; 8 bases match TRBD1. The CDR3 has 14 residues. Trimming took 5 bases from V and 3 from J; bases not matched to a gene: 5. In germline, CDR1 is SGHTA, CDR2 FQGNSA.

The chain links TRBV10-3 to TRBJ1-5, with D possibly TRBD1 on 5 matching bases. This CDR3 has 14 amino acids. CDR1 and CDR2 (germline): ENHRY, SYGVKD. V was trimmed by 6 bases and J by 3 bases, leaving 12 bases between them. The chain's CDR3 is CAIRGQGDNQPQHF. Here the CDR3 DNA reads TGTGCCATCAGGGGGCAGGGTGACAATCAGCCCCAGCATTTT.

This CDR3 is CASSLRDSGTDTQYF. The CDR3 DNA follows: TGTGCCAGCAGTTTACGGGACAGCGGCACAGATACGCAGTATTTT. This chain connects TRBV28 to TRBJ2-3; TRBD1 matches 7 bases. The CDR3 extends over 15 amino acids. Looked up from germline, CDR1 is MDHEN and CDR2 is SYDVKM. The trim removed 2 bases at V and 1 base at J, leaving 3 bases unmatched.

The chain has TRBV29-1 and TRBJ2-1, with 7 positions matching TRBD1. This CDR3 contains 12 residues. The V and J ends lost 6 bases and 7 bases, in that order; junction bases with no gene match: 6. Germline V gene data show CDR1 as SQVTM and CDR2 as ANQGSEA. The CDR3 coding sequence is TGCAGCGTGGAACAGGGGCCGAATGAGCAGTTCTTC. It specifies CSVEQGPNEQFF.

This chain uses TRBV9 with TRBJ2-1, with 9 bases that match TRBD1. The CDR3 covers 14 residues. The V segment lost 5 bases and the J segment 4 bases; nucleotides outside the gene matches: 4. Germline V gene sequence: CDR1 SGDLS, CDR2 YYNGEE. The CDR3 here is CASRGDRAYNEQFF. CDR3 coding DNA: TGTGCCAGCAGAGGGGACAGGGCATACAATGAGCAGTTCTTC.

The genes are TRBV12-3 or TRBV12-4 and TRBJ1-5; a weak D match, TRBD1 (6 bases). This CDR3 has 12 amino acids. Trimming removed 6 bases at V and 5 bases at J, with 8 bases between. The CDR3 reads CASRQGDQPQHF. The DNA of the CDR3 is TGTGCCAGCAGACAGGGTGATCAGCCCCAGCATTTT.

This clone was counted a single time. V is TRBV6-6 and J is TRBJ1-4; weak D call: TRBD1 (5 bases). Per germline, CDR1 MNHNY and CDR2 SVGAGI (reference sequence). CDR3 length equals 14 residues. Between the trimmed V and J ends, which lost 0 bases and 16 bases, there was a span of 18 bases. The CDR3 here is CASSYSGGTLKGFF. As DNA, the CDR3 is TGTGCCAGCAGTTACTCGGGAGGGACGTTGAAAGGGTTTTTT.

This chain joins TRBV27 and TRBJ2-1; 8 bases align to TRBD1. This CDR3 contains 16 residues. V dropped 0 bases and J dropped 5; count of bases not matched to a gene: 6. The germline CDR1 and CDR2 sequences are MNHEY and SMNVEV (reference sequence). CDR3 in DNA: TGTGCCAGCAGTTTATCTTGGACAGGGTCCCACAATGAGCAGTTCTTC. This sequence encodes CASSLSWTGSHNEQFF.

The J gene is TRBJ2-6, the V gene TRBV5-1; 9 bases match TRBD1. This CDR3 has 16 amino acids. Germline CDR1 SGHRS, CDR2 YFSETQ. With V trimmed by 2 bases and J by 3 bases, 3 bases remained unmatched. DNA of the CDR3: TGCGCCAGCAGCTTCCGGGACAGGGTTGGGGCCAACGTCCTGACTTTC. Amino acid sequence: CASSFRDRVGANVLTF.

For the CDR3, the DNA is TGTGCCAGTAGTACGACAGGGGGCGGTCAGCCCCAGCATTTT. Its protein product is CASSTTGGGQPQHF. The rearrangement joins TRBV19 to TRBJ1-5, with TRBD1 matching over 10 bases. The germline CDR1 and CDR2 sequences are LNHDA and SQIVND (reference sequence). This CDR3 region has 14 residues. V lost 4 bases to trimming and J lost 6 bases; unmatched junction nucleotides: 3.

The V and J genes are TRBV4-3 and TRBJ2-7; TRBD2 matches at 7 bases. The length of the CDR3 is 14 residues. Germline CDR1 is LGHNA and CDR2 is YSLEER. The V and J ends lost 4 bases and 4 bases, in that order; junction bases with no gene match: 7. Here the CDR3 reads CASSLGLSQYEQYF. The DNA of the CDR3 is TGCGCCAGCAGCCTGGGACTATCCCAGTACGAGCAGTACTTC.

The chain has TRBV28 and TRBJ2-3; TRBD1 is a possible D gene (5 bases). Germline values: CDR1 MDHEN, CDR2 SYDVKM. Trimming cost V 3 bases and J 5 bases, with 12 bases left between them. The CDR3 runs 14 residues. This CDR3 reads CASSLGQGGDTQYF. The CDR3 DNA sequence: TGTGCCAGCAGTTTGGGGCAGGGTGGAGATACGCAGTATTTT. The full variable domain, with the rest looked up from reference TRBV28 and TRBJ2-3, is DVKVTQSSRYLVKRTGEKVFLECVQDMDHENMFWYRQDPGLGLRLIYFSYDVKMKEKGDIPEGYSVSREKKERFSLILESASTNQTSMYLCASSLGQGGDTQYFGPGTRLTVL.